This TCR beta chain emerged from a study of blood T cells in healthy people across ages. Overall study context: Template switching picked up about one barcoded beta molecule for each two T cells.

Concerning this clonotype itself: What it recognizes is unknown.

V was cut by 2 bases and J by 7 bases, with 13 bases left in between. This CDR3 has 14 amino acids. Overall study results and limits: CMV status of donors was unknown, possibly confounding expanded clonotype changes.

Primed by a sample-barcoded 5' primer and a J-beta primer mix, a second PCR proceeded for roughly 6 to 12 cycles. Every cDNA molecule bore a tag from a template-switch adaptor containing 12 random nucleotides. Each CDR3 protein gets one entry after TCRdb re-called the 5' RACE reads with MiXCR. In the table there are 550,000 to 800,000 distinct CDR3 sequences, about 30% of which are singletons. Sequencing used blood. The clonotype was recovered from a woman older than 75 in good health. The J gene is TRBJ2-3, the V gene TRBV12-3 or TRBV12-4; the D gene is possibly TRBD1 (6 bases). CDR3 sequence reads: CASSLRWGQNTQYF. As DNA, the CDR3 is TGTGCCAGCAGTTTAAGGTGGGGGCAAAATACGCAGTATTTT.